Detailed here is one TCR beta chain. CDR1 and CDR2 from the germline V gene are WSHSY and SAAADI. This CDR3 is 12 amino acids long. The germline V and J ends were trimmed by 6 bases and 2 bases, with 5 bases remaining between them. Per the original data handling: Amplification of reference gene primers provided the estimated nucleated cell counts. Generated by immunoSEQ multiplex PCR, the TCRdb table keeps only in-frame clones and is missing some. V and J calls and clone size come straight from that table; D and trimming were deduced from the DNA. Of about 240,000 clones listed, roughly 80% are singletons. This record comes from a study of blood T cell repertoires in COVID-19.

The chain has TRBV10-2 and TRBJ1-3, with D hard to call. Sequencing was carried out using peripheral blood. This clonotype was sampled from a woman aged 80 or over with acute or convalescent COVID-19. CDR3 region: CASRTAGNTIYF. The CDR3 bases are TGCGCCAGCAGAACGGCTGGAAACACCATATATTTT.